Listed here is a single T cell receptor (beta chain). Its target is not known. The CDR3 loop spans 16 amino acids. V gave up 3 bases and J gave up 1 base, with 13 bases separating them. CDR1 and CDR2 from the germline V gene are LNHDA and SQIVND (reference sequence). The PCR made use of 60 Vbeta and 13 Jbeta primers. Clones were sequenced by immunoSEQ multiplex PCR, and TCRdb holds only the in-frame ones, with some missing. The repertoire holds approximately 110,000 clones, with around 82% as singletons. This sample is part of a study of cytomegalovirus exposure and HLA in healthy donors. General study points: Compared with the roughly 670-donor mean, an Asian-associated ancestry cluster reportedly had fewer N-insertions, according to a later analysis. Highest at DRB1 and lowest at HLA-C, TCR association rates differed among HLA loci in a later analysis.

The rearrangement joins TRBV19 to TRBJ1-5, with D uncertain. The specimen sequenced was PBMCs. The clonotype comes from a man aged 40-55 years in good health and CMV-seronegative. CDR3 sequence (DNA): TGTGCCAGTAGTATTGCCCCGGGTTGGAGCAATCAGCCCCAGCATTTT. Its protein product is CASSIAPGWSNQPQHF.